This passage covers 10 T cell receptor beta chains from one sample sequenced in a study of blood T cells in healthy people across ages. Then a second PCR, running about 6 to 11 cycles, was carried out with a sample-barcoded 5' primer and a J-beta primer mix. TCRdb ran MiXCR on the 5' RACE reads and lists one entry per CDR3 protein. The sample has around 1,500,000 distinct CDR3 sequences, 42% seen once. Material: blood. The receptors here all came from a woman between 18 and 29 years old in good health.

This clonotype showed up many times. V gene TRBV4-2 combines with J gene TRBJ2-7; 8 nucleotides align to TRBD1. With 4 bases clipped from V and 5 bases from J, the junction kept 10 bases outside the gene matches. The CDR3 is 15 residues long. Germline V gene data show CDR1 as LGHNA and CDR2 as YNFKEQ. The CDR3 loop is CASSPPGQGRHEQYF. CDR3 DNA sequence: TGTGCCAGCAGCCCACCAGGACAGGGACGGCACGAGCAGTACTTC.

This CDR3 is CASSLPREPLHF. CDR3 in DNA: TGTGCCAGCAGTCTTCCTAGGGAGCCCCTCCACTTT. The chain recombines TRBV27 with TRBJ1-6; no clear D. The germline V and J ends were trimmed by 5 bases and 13 bases, with 12 bases remaining between them. This CDR3 spans 12 amino acids. Germline V CDR1 and CDR2: MNHEY, SMNVEV (reference sequence).

The genes are TRBV12-3 or TRBV12-4 and TRBJ2-7; 12 bases agree with TRBD2. The CDR3 length is 18 residues. The J segment lost 2 bases and the V segment lost 3 bases, leaving 11 bases of the junction unmatched. CDR3 DNA: TGTGCCAGCAGTTTGCCCCCCGGGACTAGCGGGCGCGCCTACGAGCAGTACTTC. Its translation is CASSLPPGTSGRAYEQYF.

The rearrangement links TRBV5-1 to TRBJ1-1, with TRBD1 matching over 7 bases. Germline assignment: CDR1 SGHRS and CDR2 YFSETQ. Germline trimming cut 3 bases from V and 7 bases from J; bases unmatched to any gene: 12. CDR3 length: 15 amino acids. CDR3 protein: CASSWGDPDRNEAFF. The CDR3 DNA follows: TGCGCCAGCAGCTGGGGGGACCCGGACAGGAATGAAGCTTTCTTT.

J is TRBJ1-1 and V is TRBV27; no firm D call. V gave up 7 bases and J gave up 2 bases, with 17 bases separating them. Germline lookup yields CDR1 MNHEY and CDR2 SMNVEV (reference sequence). The CDR3 has 15 amino acids. Here the CDR3 reads CASTPTGGRNTEAFF. CDR3 DNA sequence: TGTGCCAGCACCCCAACGGGAGGACGAAACACTGAAGCTTTCTTT.

This clonotype was seen only a few times. J is TRBJ2-3 and V is TRBV7-6; 10 bases fit TRBD2. Germline CDR1 reads SGHVS; CDR2 reads FNYEAQ. V lost 4 bases, J lost 3 bases, and 4 bases stayed unmatched. This CDR3 is 15 amino acids long. CDR3 sequence: CASSSSGSTTDTQYF. In DNA form, the CDR3 reads TGTGCCAGCAGCTCTAGCGGGAGTACGACAGATACGCAGTATTTT.

This clonotype was detected only a few times. V usage is TRBV4-1 and J usage is TRBJ2-1, with 9 bases identical to TRBD2. Germline V lookup: CDR1 MGHRA, CDR2 YSYEKL. This CDR3 spans 16 amino acids. The V segment lost 3 bases and the J segment 7 bases; nucleotides outside the gene matches: 10. DNA of the CDR3: TGCGCCAGCAGCCAGCGGTTGGCGGGAGGGCCTAATGAGCAGTTCTTC. Amino acids: CASSQRLAGGPNEQFF.

This clonotype appeared a few times. Here the CDR3 DNA reads TGTGCCAGCAGGAAGACAGAGGGGAACACTGAAGCTTTCTTT. The encoded protein is CASRKTEGNTEAFF. The chain is built from TRBV6-2 or TRBV6-3 and TRBJ1-1, with D tentatively TRBD1 (5 bases). V was pared by 6 bases and J by 1 base, with 12 bases between. Germline CDR1 reads MNHEY; CDR2 reads SVGEGT. The CDR3 spans 14 residues.

The rearrangement links TRBV6-5 to TRBJ2-5; TRBD2 is a possible D gene (7 bases). The germline CDR1 and CDR2 sequences are MNHEY and SVGAGI. The V gene lost 4 bases and the J gene lost 2 bases, with 17 bases spanning the gap. The CDR3 totals 16 residues. The CDR3 DNA sequence: TGTGCCAGCAGTTTCTGGGGCGGGGGCGAACAAGAGACCCAGTACTTC. Its protein is CASSFWGGGEQETQYF.

This clonotype was seen only a few times. The chain employs TRBV5-1 and TRBJ2-3, with 12 bases that match TRBD2. V lost 0 bases, J lost 2 bases, and 4 bases stayed unmatched. Germline-derived CDR1 and CDR2 are SGHRS and YFSETQ. The CDR3 runs to 17 residues. The CDR3 DNA is TGCGCCAGCAGCTTGGGACTAGCGGGGGTGGTCACAGATACGCAGTATTTT. It specifies CASSLGLAGVVTDTQYF.